These 26 T cell receptor beta chains were all obtained from the same sample, sequenced in a study of blood T cell repertoires in COVID-19. Some clones are missing from TCRdb's copy, which holds only in-frame ones; the method was immunoSEQ multiplex PCR. The table includes about 140,000 clones, 84% detected once. The sample was peripheral blood. The source is a woman between 55 and 75 years old with acute or convalescent COVID-19.

This chain links TRBV28 with TRBJ2-1; 8 bases align to TRBD1. Germline V gives CDR1 MDHEN, CDR2 SYDVKM. This CDR3 comprises 14 residues. Trimming took 2 bases from V and 12 from J; bases not matched to a gene: 9. In DNA form, the CDR3 reads TGTGCCAGCAGTTTAGGGACAGGTCTTCTAGGGCAGTTCTTC. Translating gives CASSLGTGLLGQFF.

J is TRBJ2-1 and V is TRBV6-6, with 8 bases matching TRBD1. V lost 2 bases and J lost 7; bases outside the gene matches: 7. This CDR3 has 15 amino acids. CDR1 and CDR2 from the germline V gene are MNHNY and SVGAGI (reference sequence). The CDR3 loop reads CASSYAGTGGNEQFF. The CDR3 region has the DNA TGTGCCAGCAGTTACGCCGGGACAGGTGGGAATGAGCAGTTCTTC.

This clone was seen just once. The gene calls are TRBV28 and TRBJ2-3; 8 nucleotides line up with TRBD2. Trimming at V came to 3 bases and at J to 0 bases, leaving 5 bases not matched to a gene. Germline V gene data show CDR1 as MDHEN and CDR2 as SYDVKM. The CDR3 is made up of 16 amino acids. In DNA form, the CDR3 reads TGTGCCAGCAGTTTGCCGGGGGGGGGAAGCACAGATACGCAGTATTTT. Translation: CASSLPGGGSTDTQYF.

This chain joins TRBV28 and TRBJ1-1, with D uncertain. The CDR3 is 13 amino acids. Germline lookup yields CDR1 MDHEN and CDR2 SYDVKM. The V end was cut by 3 bases, the J end by 0 bases, with 5 bases between. The CDR3 spells CASSFSVNTEAFF. In nucleotides, the CDR3 is TGTGCCAGCAGTTTTTCGGTGAACACTGAAGCTTTCTTT.

The chain uses TRBV7-8 and TRBJ2-7; no reliable D call. V was clipped by 1 base and J by 0 bases, with 13 bases between them. The CDR3 length is 16 residues. Per germline, CDR1 SGHVS and CDR2 FQNEAQ. The CDR3 bases are TGTGCCAGCAGCTTAGGGCGGCGAAAGAGCTCCTACGAGCAGTACTTC. Protein sequence: CASSLGRRKSSYEQYF.

This clone was recorded once. This chain links TRBV30 with TRBJ1-1; 9 bases line up with TRBD1. Germline loops: CDR1 GTSNPN, CDR2 SVGIG (reference sequence). Trimming cost V 3 bases and J 7 bases; bases outside gene matches: 0. The CDR3 totals 11 residues. CDR3 protein: CAWRDRGEAFF. The CDR3 nucleotides are TGTGCCTGGAGGGACAGGGGTGAAGCTTTCTTT.

The chain is built from TRBV30 and TRBJ2-7; TRBD1 matches at 7 bases. Germline V CDR1 and CDR2: GTSNPN, SVGIG (reference sequence). The V segment lost 7 bases and the J segment 2 bases; nucleotides outside the gene matches: 11. The CDR3 runs to 14 residues. Here the CDR3 reads CASHRDSLTYEQYF. CDR3 nucleotides: TGTGCCTCCCACCGGGACAGTCTTACCTACGAGCAGTACTTC.

The chain uses TRBV7-9 and TRBJ1-2; D is ambiguous. Germline V gene sequence: CDR1 SEHNR, CDR2 FQNEAQ (reference sequence). The length of the CDR3 is 12 residues. V lost 3 bases and J 8 bases, leaving 10 bases between the germline ends. The DNA for the CDR3 is TGTGCCAGCAGCTTCGAGAGGCGCGGCTACACCTTC. As protein: CASSFERRGYTF.

This rearrangement joins TRBV30 to TRBJ2-1; 15 bases fit TRBD2. This CDR3 has 14 amino acids. V dropped 5 bases and J dropped 7; count of bases not matched to a gene: 3. CDR1 and CDR2 from the germline V gene are GTSNPN and SVGIG (reference sequence). The CDR3 loop is CAWGGTSGRNEQFF. CDR3 sequence (DNA): TGTGCCTGGGGAGGGACTAGCGGGAGGAATGAGCAGTTCTTC.

CDR3 region: CAWNSGRPTGELFF. For the CDR3, the DNA is TGTGCCTGGAATAGCGGGAGGCCCACCGGGGAGCTGTTTTTT. The J gene is TRBJ2-2, the V gene TRBV30; 10 bases align to TRBD2. V lost 4 bases, J lost 4 bases, and 3 bases stayed unmatched. CDR3 length: 14 residues. Germline V gene data show CDR1 as GTSNPN and CDR2 as SVGIG (reference sequence).

The CDR3 nucleotides are TGTGCCAGCAGCTTAAGCTCTCTGAACACTGAAGCTTTCTTT. Protein sequence: CASSLSSLNTEAFF. This rearrangement joins TRBV7-9 to TRBJ1-1; D ambiguous. Trimming took 2 bases from V and 0 from J, leaving 7 bases between them. The CDR3 has 14 amino acids. Germline V gene data show CDR1 as SEHNR and CDR2 as FQNEAQ (reference sequence).

The genes are TRBV30 and TRBJ2-1; TRBD1 matches at 7 bases. Trimming removed 3 bases from V and 12 bases from J; junction bases left unmatched: 11. Germline CDR1 is GTSNPN and CDR2 is SVGIG (reference sequence). The CDR3 runs to 13 residues. This CDR3 reads CAWRRTGESGQFF. CDR3 nucleotides: TGTGCCTGGAGGCGAACAGGGGAGTCTGGGCAGTTCTTC.

The chain employs TRBV5-4 and TRBJ2-3; 14 bases align to TRBD2. This CDR3 comprises 17 residues. Germline loops: CDR1 SGHNT, CDR2 YYREEE (reference sequence). J was trimmed by 2 bases and V by 4 bases; bases with no gene match: 6. For the CDR3, the DNA is TGTGCCAGCAGCGGGACTAGCGGGAGCGTTTTCACAGATACGCAGTATTTT. Translation gives CASSGTSGSVFTDTQYF.

In the case of this clone: This sample also contains other DNA sequences that code for the same CDR3. J is TRBJ2-7 and V is TRBV7-9; no clear D gene. This CDR3 has 13 residues. V was trimmed by 2 bases and J by 0 bases, leaving 5 bases between them. Germline-derived CDR1 and CDR2 are SEHNR and FQNEAQ (reference sequence). CDR3 region: CASSLTSSYEQYF. DNA of the CDR3: TGTGCCAGCAGCTTAACAAGCTCCTACGAGCAGTACTTC.

The chain carries TRBV19 and TRBJ2-3; tentatively, D is TRBD2 (5 bases). V was shortened by 8 bases and J by 1 base, with 13 bases between the two germline ends. The CDR3 loop spans 14 amino acids. The V gene's germline CDR1 is LNHDA and CDR2 SQIVND (reference sequence). The CDR3 reads CASSPGWGTDTQYF. CDR3 nucleotide sequence: TGTGCCAGTTCCCCGGGGTGGGGCACAGATACGCAGTATTTT.

The rearrangement links TRBV28 to TRBJ1-4, with D perhaps matching TRBD1 (6 bases). This CDR3 has 15 residues. Trimming took 7 bases from V and 6 from J, leaving 18 bases between them. Germline V gene data show CDR1 as MDHEN and CDR2 as SYDVKM. CDR3 DNA: TGTGCCAGCATCCAGCGGGGGGCATTCGATGAAAAACTGTTTTTT. It yields the protein CASIQRGAFDEKLFF.

The chain uses TRBV3-1 (or the pseudogene TRBV3-2) and TRBJ2-3; weak D call: TRBD2 (5 bases). Trimming pared 2 bases from V and 4 bases from J, leaving 10 bases between. The CDR3 is made up of 14 amino acids. The germline V gene has CDR1 LGHDT and CDR2 YNNKEL (reference sequence). For the CDR3, the DNA is TGTGCCAGCAGCCAACGGGGAACCTCAGATACGCAGTATTTT. This sequence encodes CASSQRGTSDTQYF.

The chain employs TRBV5-1 and TRBJ2-5, with D uncertain. Germline CDR1 and CDR2: SGHRS and YFSETQ. The CDR3 spans 14 residues. V was clipped by 0 bases and J by 5 bases, with 11 bases between them. The CDR3 DNA reads as TGCGCCAGCAGCTTGGATCGGGTCCCTGAGACCCAGTACTTC. It specifies CASSLDRVPETQYF.

This clone appeared a single time. This chain joins TRBV5-5 and TRBJ2-4; 8 bases are shared with TRBD2. V was clipped by 0 bases and J by 10 bases; unmatched bases: 6. CDR1 SGHKS and CDR2 YYEKEE come from the germline V gene (reference sequence). This CDR3 has 14 residues. CDR3 protein: CASSLDGGGWIQYF. CDR3 nucleotides: TGTGCCAGCAGCTTGGACGGCGGGGGGTGGATTCAGTACTTC.

This chain connects TRBV10-1 to TRBJ1-6, with D unresolved. This CDR3 spans 14 amino acids. V lost 6 bases and J 7 bases, leaving 13 bases between the germline ends. The germline V gene encodes CDR1 WNHNN and CDR2 SYGVQD (reference sequence). CDR3 sequence reads: CASSPGTGNSPLHF. CDR3 DNA: TGCGCCAGCAGCCCGGGAACGGGGAATTCACCCCTCCACTTT.

The chain recombines TRBV9 with TRBJ2-1; 10 nucleotides align to TRBD2. This CDR3 region has 15 residues. Germline values: CDR1 SGDLS, CDR2 YYNGEE. The trim removed 1 base at V and 10 bases at J, leaving 8 bases unmatched. Written as DNA, the CDR3 is TGTGCCAGCAGCGTAAACCTAGCGGGAGTTGACGAGCAGTTCTTC. Its protein is CASSVNLAGVDEQFF.

The chain uses TRBV6-5 and TRBJ1-1, with no clear D. The CDR3 is 14 amino acids. The germline V gene has CDR1 MNHEY and CDR2 SVGAGI. The V and J ends lost 3 bases and 2 bases respectively, with 10 bases between them. CDR3 region: CASSYHRTNTEAFF. The DNA for the CDR3 is TGTGCCAGCAGTTATCACCGGACTAACACTGAAGCTTTCTTT.

The chain uses TRBV28 and TRBJ1-2; the D gene is possibly TRBD1 (5 bases). The CDR3 covers 14 residues. V gave up 0 bases and J gave up 4 bases, with 9 bases separating them. Germline CDR1 is MDHEN and CDR2 is SYDVKM. This chain's CDR3 is CASSLWTGGYGYTF. CDR3 nucleotides: TGTGCCAGCAGTTTATGGACGGGGGGCTATGGCTACACCTTC.

The V call is TRBV28, the J call TRBJ2-5; 8 nucleotides agree with TRBD1. Germline CDR1 and CDR2: MDHEN and SYDVKM. The CDR3 has 13 residues. Trimming cost V 2 bases and J 9 bases; bases outside gene matches: 5. The CDR3 spells CASSLQGAPPQYF. Here the CDR3 DNA reads TGTGCCAGCAGTTTACAGGGGGCACCCCCCCAGTACTTC.

This rearrangement joins TRBV6-2 or TRBV6-3 to TRBJ2-3, with 12 bases aligning to TRBD2. CDR3 length equals 20 residues. V lost 4 bases, J lost 4 bases, and 18 bases stayed unmatched. CDR1 and CDR2 (germline): MNHEY, SVGEGT. The CDR3 coding sequence is TGTGCCAGCAGTTTCTCCCCTTTACGACTAGCGGGAGTCATTGCAGATACGCAGTATTTT. This sequence encodes CASSFSPLRLAGVIADTQYF.

The chain joins TRBV19 to TRBJ2-6, with 8 bases matching TRBD1. The length of the CDR3 is 18 residues. Germline CDR1 is LNHDA and CDR2 is SQIVND (reference sequence). V gave up 2 bases and J gave up 2 bases; unmatched junction bases: 8. This chain's CDR3 is CASSIMQGARAGANVLTF. The CDR3 DNA reads as TGTGCCAGTAGTATAATGCAGGGGGCTCGTGCTGGGGCCAACGTCCTGACTTTC.